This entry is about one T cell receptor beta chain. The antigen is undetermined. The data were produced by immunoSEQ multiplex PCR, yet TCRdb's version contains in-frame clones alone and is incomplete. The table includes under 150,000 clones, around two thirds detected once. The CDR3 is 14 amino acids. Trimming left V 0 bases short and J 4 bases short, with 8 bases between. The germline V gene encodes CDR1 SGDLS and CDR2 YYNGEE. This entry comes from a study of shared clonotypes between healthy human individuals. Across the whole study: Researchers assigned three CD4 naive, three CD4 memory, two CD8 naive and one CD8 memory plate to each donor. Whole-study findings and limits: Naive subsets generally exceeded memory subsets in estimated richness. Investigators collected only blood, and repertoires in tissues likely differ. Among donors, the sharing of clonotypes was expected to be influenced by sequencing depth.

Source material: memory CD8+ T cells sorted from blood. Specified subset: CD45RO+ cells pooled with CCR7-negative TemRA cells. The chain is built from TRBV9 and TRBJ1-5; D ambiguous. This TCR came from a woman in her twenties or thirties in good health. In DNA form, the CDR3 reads TGTGCCAGCAGCGTAGCTTCGGGAAATCAGCCCCAGCATTTT. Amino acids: CASSVASGNQPQHF.